The next 22 T cell receptor beta chains were all read from a single sample in a study of tumor-infiltrating lymphocytes in primary liver carcinoma. Reverse transcription of approximately 520 ng total RNA with a constant-region primer produced TCR beta cDNA. Three rounds of nested multiplex PCR with slightly modified ARM-PCR produced TCR beta libraries. Forward primers for TRBV1-TRBV30 and a C-beta reverse primer served the first two PCR rounds, at about 9 cycles each. MiXCR, applied by TCRdb to the multiplex PCR reads, yields one record per CDR3 protein. The top ten hold roughly 9% of the sample, which has 320,000 or so distinct CDR3 sequences, roughly two thirds seen once. Unsorted whole blood yielded the blood RNA, and germline DNA was also extracted. Sequenced: peripheral blood. The receptors were gathered from a man aged 35 to 55 with primary liver carcinoma and hepatitis B virus infection.

In this sample, this clonotype turned up a few times. This chain links TRBV6-1 with TRBJ1-4; no firm D call. Germline lookup yields CDR1 MNHNS and CDR2 SASEGT. The CDR3 sequence is 12 residues long. Trimming took 4 bases from V and 5 from J, leaving 5 bases between them. The CDR3 loop is CASSVVNEKLFF. The DNA of the CDR3 is TGTGCCAGCAGTGTTGTGAATGAAAAACTGTTTTTT.

This clonotype showed up just once. Given a much more abundant clone one base away, this may be a read error. V gene TRBV4-1 combines with J gene TRBJ2-7, with D possibly TRBD2 on 5 matching bases. CDR1 and CDR2 (germline): MGHRA, YSYEKL. The CDR3 totals 14 residues. The CDR3 region is CASSQTGVSCEQYF. The CDR3 nucleotides read TGCGCCAGCAGCCAGACCGGGGTATCCTGCGAGCAGTACTTC.

This clonotype was seen repeatedly, ten times or more. The CDR3 sequence: CSVENGDYEQYF. CDR3 nucleotide sequence: TGCAGCGTTGAAAACGGAGACTACGAGCAGTACTTC. This chain links TRBV29-1 with TRBJ2-7; D unclear. The CDR3 extends over 12 amino acids. The germline V and J ends were trimmed by 2 bases and 3 bases, with 8 bases remaining between them. The germline V gene encodes CDR1 SQVTM and CDR2 ANQGSEA.

This chain joins TRBV5-4 and TRBJ2-7, with D uncertain. CDR3 length equals 15 residues. Deletions cut 3 bases from V and 0 bases from J, with 13 bases between. Per the germline V gene, CDR1 is SGHNT and CDR2 is YYREEE (reference sequence). CDR3 in DNA: TGTGCCAGCAGCTCCGAAGACGGATTCTCCTACGAGCAGTACTTC. Protein sequence: CASSSEDGFSYEQYF.

V is TRBV4-1 and J is TRBJ2-7; D remains unclear. Germline CDR1 MGHRA, CDR2 YSYEKL. The CDR3 covers 15 residues. V lost 10 bases to trimming and J lost 5 bases, with 24 bases between them. CDR3 in amino acids: CANIQNIADPHEQYF. CDR3 DNA: TGCGCCAACATCCAAAACATAGCAGACCCTCACGAGCAGTACTTC.

As concerns this clonotype: The junction departs from the called germline gene at one end, perhaps through a read error. This chain links TRBV6-5 with TRBJ2-6; no definite D call. CDR1 is MNHEY, CDR2 SVGAGI, per germline. CDR3 length equals 16 residues. CDR3 in amino acids: CASSYSFFSGTNVLTF. The DNA of the CDR3 is TGTGCCAGCAGTTACAGTTTCTTCTCTGGGACCAACGTCCTGACTTTC.

This clonotype was detected once. Here the CDR3 omits its conserved ending phenylalanine or tryptophan, so a read error is the likely source. The chain has TRBV12-3 or TRBV12-4 and TRBJ1-1; D gene ambiguous. The CDR3 runs 17 residues. Trimming took off 5 bases at V and 0 bases at J, with 19 bases between the two ends. The CDR3: CASSALTNPLMNTEAFI. The CDR3 DNA sequence: TGTGCCAGCAGTGCCCTGACCAACCCTCTCATGAACACTGAAGCTTTCATT.

This clonotype came up many times. This chain joins TRBV6-5 and TRBJ2-3, with D possibly TRBD1 on 6 matching bases. V lost 6 bases and J lost 4, with 14 bases in between. The CDR3 runs to 14 residues. Germline CDR1 MNHEY, CDR2 SVGAGI. CDR3 in DNA: TGTGCCAGCAGACGCCGACAGGTATCAGATACGCAGTATTTT. Encoded protein: CASRRRQVSDTQYF.

This clonotype was observed a few times. The V gene is TRBV12-3 or TRBV12-4, the J gene TRBJ1-1, with 7 bases that match TRBD1. CDR3 length equals 16 residues. The V segment lost 6 bases and the J segment 1 base; nucleotides outside the gene matches: 11. This chain's CDR3 is CASSHRQGPKNTEAFF. The DNA of the CDR3 is TGTGCCAGCAGCCACCGACAGGGCCCCAAGAACACTGAAGCTTTCTTT.

A remark on this clonotype: A much more abundant neighbour one base away suggests this may be a read error. The chain uses TRBV4-1 and TRBJ1-2; 8 bases fit TRBD1. V was clipped by 7 bases and J by 5 bases; unmatched bases: 9. Germline CDR1 MGHRA, CDR2 YSYEKL. CDR3 length: 14 residues. The CDR3, as DNA: TGCGCCAGCAACGAACCAGGGGGCGGTTATGGCTACACCTTC. This encodes CASNEPGGGYGYTF.

V usage is TRBV6-1 and J usage is TRBJ2-7; 9 bases map to TRBD2. The V gene end was trimmed by 10 bases and the J gene end by 7 bases; junction bases not matched to a gene: 17. The CDR3 is 15 amino acids. Germline V gene sequence: CDR1 MNHNS, CDR2 SASEGT. This CDR3 is CATPQSGTGLAEQYF. Written as DNA, the CDR3 is TGTGCCACGCCTCAGTCAGGGACGGGACTAGCTGAGCAGTACTTC.

The DNA for the CDR3 is TGCGCCAACGGGGACAGAGTCACAGATACGCAGTATTTT. Protein: CANGDRVTDTQYF. V is TRBV5-1 and J is TRBJ2-3; 7 bases are shared with TRBD1. The CDR3 totals 13 residues. J was trimmed by 2 bases and V by 9 bases; bases with no gene match: 6. Per germline, CDR1 SGHRS and CDR2 YFSETQ.

Regarding this clonotype: This CDR3 fails to terminate in the conserved phenylalanine or tryptophan, so it likely reflects a read error. CDR3 bases: TGTGCCAGCAGCTTTGACAGGATCGGGGCCAACGTGCTGACTATC. Translating it yields CASSFDRIGANVLTI. This chain joins TRBV11-1 and TRBJ2-6, with a tentative D call TRBD1 (6 bases). This CDR3 is built from 15 residues. The germline V gene has CDR1 SGHAT and CDR2 FQDESV (reference sequence).

This clonotype has more than one count but fewer than ten. The genes are TRBV28 and TRBJ1-2, with 8 bases fitting TRBD1. J was trimmed by 4 bases and V by 4 bases; bases with no gene match: 2. The CDR3 is 13 residues long. Per germline, CDR1 MDHEN and CDR2 SYDVKM. The CDR3 sequence is CASSWTGTYGYTF. The CDR3 DNA reads TGTGCCAGCAGTTGGACAGGGACCTATGGCTACACCTTC.

A note on this clonotype: One junction end disagrees with the germline gene, perhaps due to a read error. The CDR3 loop reads CASSTSGSSNEHCF. The CDR3 region has the DNA TGTGCCAGCAGCACTAGCGGGAGTAGCAATGAGCACTGCTTC. This rearrangement joins TRBV11-2 to TRBJ2-1, with 11 bases aligning to TRBD2. The germline V gene has CDR1 SGHAT and CDR2 FQNNGV. The CDR3 runs to 14 residues.

The rearrangement joins TRBV12-3 or TRBV12-4 to TRBJ2-2; possible D gene TRBD1, 5 bases. Trimming stripped 3 bases from V and 6 bases from J, with 8 bases between. This CDR3 comprises 13 residues. CDR3 loop: CASSFLGAGELFF. DNA for the CDR3: TGTGCCAGCAGTTTTCTAGGGGCCGGGGAGCTGTTTTTT.

In its sample, this clonotype was seen a few times. The J gene is TRBJ2-7, the V gene TRBV5-1; D is undetermined. CDR1 is SGHRS and CDR2 is YFSETQ in the germline V gene. V lost 3 bases, J lost 5 bases, and 3 bases lay in between. There are 10 residues in the CDR3. CDR3 sequence reads: CASSSDEQYF. The CDR3 nucleotides are TGCGCCAGCAGCTCGGACGAGCAGTACTTC. Using reference TRBV5-1 and TRBJ2-7 for the parts outside the CDR3, the full variable domain is KAGVTQTPRYLIKTRGQQVTLSCSPISGHRSVSWYQQTPGQGLQFLFEYFSETQRNKGNFPGRFSGRQFSNSRSEMNVSTLELGDSALYLCASSSDEQYFGPGTRLTVT.

Note on this clonotype: A read error may explain this, as a much larger clone is one base away. The chain couples TRBV6-5 to TRBJ1-4, with 8 bases that match TRBD1. Germline V lookup: CDR1 MNHEY, CDR2 SVGAGI. This CDR3 is 14 amino acids long. In nucleotides, the CDR3 is TGTGCCAGCGGGTATGGACAGGGTCGAGAAAAACTGGTTTTT. It specifies CASGYGQGREKLVF.

The chain uses TRBV24-1 and TRBJ2-1; either TRBD1 or TRBD2 may fit D (5 bases each). CDR3 size: 14 residues. The germline CDR1 and CDR2 sequences are KGHDR and SFDVKD. V shed 1 base and J shed 7 bases, with 10 bases lying between them. The CDR3 sequence is CATSDLGGGNEQFF. The CDR3 DNA follows: TGTGCCACCAGTGATTTAGGTGGGGGAAATGAGCAGTTCTTC.

CDR3 DNA: TGTGCCGGAAAACCCGAGAACACCGGGGAGCTGTTTTTT. Translated, it gives CAGKPENTGELFF. V gene TRBV30 combines with J gene TRBJ2-2; no clear D. There are 13 residues in the CDR3. Between the trimmed V and J ends, which lost 8 bases and 1 base, there was a span of 11 bases. Germline V gene sequence: CDR1 GTSNPN, CDR2 SVGIG (reference sequence).

Comments on this clonotype: A junction boundary mismatches the germline segment, possibly from a read error. The CDR3 DNA reads as TGCAGCGTTGAACCATCACTCAGGGCCTCAGGGTCGGTTAACTATGGCTACACCTTT. Its protein is CSVEPSLRASGSVNYGYTF. This chain links TRBV29-1 with TRBJ1-2; D possibly corresponds to TRBD1 (5 bases). This CDR3 is built from 19 residues. Germline CDR1 SQVTM, CDR2 ANQGSEA.

Points on this clonotype: A single base separates this from a much larger clone, so it may be a read error. The genes are TRBV12-3 or TRBV12-4 and TRBJ2-7; D might be TRBD1 (6 bases). This CDR3 spans 13 amino acids. CDR3 sequence reads: CASSLGQLYERYF. The CDR3 DNA follows: TGTGCCAGCAGTCTAGGACAGCTCTACGAGCGGTACTTC.